The 4 T cell receptor beta chains reported below all come from one sample, sequenced in a study of T cell responses to AZD1222 COVID-19 vaccine. Only in-frame clones appear in the TCRdb table, and some are missing; sequencing was by immunoSEQ multiplex PCR. The profile shows about 92,000 clones, approximately 91% of them singletons. The sample consisted of peripheral blood, taken on day 0 of AZD1222 vaccination. The receptors derive from an adult in good health.

This clone showed up just a few times. V is TRBV10-3 and J is TRBJ1-2; weak D call: TRBD1 (5 bases). The V and J ends lost 10 bases and 0 bases respectively, with 12 bases between them. This CDR3 has 13 residues. CDR1 is ENHRY and CDR2 is SYGVKD in the germline V gene. CDR3 sequence (DNA): TGTGCCACGGGGGACGCAACTAACTATGGCTACACCTTC. This translates into CATGDATNYGYTF.

CDR3 region: CASSLVRGSNTGELFF. The CDR3 DNA sequence: TGCGCCAGCAGCTTAGTACGGGGATCGAACACCGGGGAGCTGTTTTTT. V and J are TRBV5-1 and TRBJ2-2; possibly TRBD2 for D (5 bases). This CDR3 has 16 amino acids. Deletions cut 2 bases from V and 0 bases from J, with 11 bases between. Germline CDR1 and CDR2: SGHRS and YFSETQ.

V gene TRBV11-3 combines with J gene TRBJ2-6; D is unclear. CDR1 and CDR2 (germline): SGHNT, YENEEA. Trimming removed 1 base at V and 4 bases at J, with 2 bases between. The CDR3 length is 13 residues. CDR3 residues: CASSLGGANVLTF. CDR3 coding DNA: TGTGCCAGCAGCTTAGGAGGGGCCAACGTCCTGACTTTC.

This chain joins TRBV4-2 and TRBJ1-1, with D unclear. CDR1 and CDR2 from the germline V gene are LGHNA and YNFKEQ. Trimming took off 3 bases at V and 0 bases at J, with 5 bases between the two ends. The CDR3 sequence is 13 residues long. The CDR3 bases are TGTGCCAGCAGCCATGTGATGAACACTGAAGCTTTCTTT. This codes for CASSHVMNTEAFF.